Here is one T cell receptor (beta chain) with its context. This specimen comes from a study of shared T cell receptors in the human thymus. Sequencing was performed with immunoSEQ multiplex PCR; in TCRdb, only in-frame clones are kept and a portion is missing. The sample has approximately 730,000 clones; approximately 83% are singletons. This sample also belongs to another study, concerning human thymus T cells. That work contributes: Resections were taken during corrective heart surgery, and the thymus tissue came from these.

This receptor was taken from a girl under three years old with a congenital heart defect. Material for sequencing was thymocytes.

The CDR3 sequence is CASSGHMMRGNTIYF. The DNA of the CDR3 is TGTGCCAGCAGCGGGCACATGATGAGGGGAAACACCATATATTTT. The genes are TRBV9 and TRBJ1-3; no clear D. Trimming removed 3 bases from V and 4 bases from J, with 14 bases in between. Looked up from germline, CDR1 is SGDLS and CDR2 is YYNGEE. CDR3 length: 15 residues. Based on the CDR3 plus reference TRBV9 and TRBJ1-3, the full variable domain is DSGVTQTPKHLITATGQRVTLRCSPRSGDLSVYWYQQSLDQGLQFLIQYYNGEERAKGNILERFSAQQFPDLHSELNLSSLELGDSALYFCASSGHMMRGNTIYFGEGSWLTVV.